The 27 T cell receptor beta chains reported below all come from one sample, sequenced in a study of control samples from healthy donors and cancer patients. The method was immunoSEQ multiplex PCR; TCRdb's version includes in-frame clones alone and lacks a portion of them. The sample carries roughly 6,900 clones, roughly 84% recorded once. Source material: PBMCs. The receptor set was obtained from a man in his 70s with lung cancer.

In nucleotides, the CDR3 is TGTGCCAGCAGAGGACCAGGAGGGAAAAACATTCAGTACTTC. Protein: CASRGPGGKNIQYF. The V gene is TRBV6-5, the J gene TRBJ2-4; weak D call: TRBD2 (6 bases). The CDR3 totals 14 residues. Germline V gene sequence: CDR1 MNHEY, CDR2 SVGAGI. V was cut by 6 bases and J by 4 bases, with 13 bases left in between.

The chain is built from TRBV27 and TRBJ2-7, with a possible D match to TRBD2 (5 bases). Germline loops: CDR1 MNHEY, CDR2 SMNVEV (reference sequence). V was pared by 1 base and J by 3 bases, with 13 bases between. CDR3 length: 15 amino acids. CDR3 sequence (DNA): TGTGCCAGCAGTTTATTCCGGGGAGCGAACTACGAGCAGTACTTC. Protein sequence: CASSLFRGANYEQYF.

The chain links TRBV11-3 to TRBJ2-1; TRBD2 is a possible D gene (5 bases). The CDR3 loop spans 14 amino acids. Germline CDR1 SGHNT, CDR2 YENEEA. V dropped 3 bases and J dropped 7 bases, with 13 bases sitting between them. The CDR3 DNA is TGTGCCAGCAGCTTGTACAGCGGTATGAATGAGCAGTTCTTC. Translating gives CASSLYSGMNEQFF.

In DNA form, the CDR3 reads TGTGCCAGCTCACCTAGGACTAGCGGAAGTAGCACAGATACGCAGTATTTT. This translates into CASSPRTSGSSTDTQYF. The J gene is TRBJ2-3, the V gene TRBV18; 10 bases match TRBD2. Germline assignment: CDR1 KGHSH and CDR2 LQKENI. This CDR3 comprises 17 residues. The junction had 6 bases not matched to a gene; V was cut back by 3 bases and J by 0 bases.

The V gene is TRBV11-2, the J gene TRBJ2-1, with 10 bases aligning to TRBD2. Germline V lookup: CDR1 SGHAT, CDR2 FQNNGV. Trimming at V came to 1 base and at J to 3 bases, leaving 6 bases not matched to a gene. The length of the CDR3 is 17 residues. CDR3 in DNA: TGTGCCAGCAGCTTAGCGGCGAGACTAGCGGGCTACAATGAGCAGTTCTTC. Its translation is CASSLAARLAGYNEQFF.

V and J are TRBV18 and TRBJ2-3; the D call may be TRBD1 or TRBD2 (5 bases each). This CDR3 has 15 residues. Germline V gives CDR1 KGHSH, CDR2 LQKENI. V lost 5 bases and J 3 bases, leaving 15 bases between the germline ends. This CDR3 is CASSFGAGTTDTQYF. The CDR3 DNA is TGTGCCAGCTCATTTGGGGCAGGGACGACAGATACGCAGTATTTT. The entire variable domain, with the rest obtained from reference TRBV18 and TRBJ2-3, is as follows: NAGVMQNPRHLVRRRGQEARLRCSPMKGHSHVYWYRQLPEEGLKFMVYLQKENIIDESGMPKERFSAEFPKEGPSILRIQQVVRGDSAAYFCASSFGAGTTDTQYFGPGTRLTVL.

The rearrangement uses TRBV6-6 and TRBJ2-7; no definite D call. The CDR3 covers 13 residues. Germline V CDR1 and CDR2: MNHNY, SVGAGI (reference sequence). Trimming pared 4 bases from V and 4 bases from J, leaving 11 bases between. The CDR3 sequence: CASSFGGAYEQYF. CDR3 bases: TGTGCCAGCAGTTTTGGCGGAGCGTACGAGCAGTACTTC.

The chain links TRBV7-2 to TRBJ2-3; tentatively, D is TRBD2 (6 bases). CDR1 and CDR2 (germline): SGHTA, FQGNSA. The CDR3 covers 15 residues. Trimming stripped 4 bases from V and 4 bases from J, with 15 bases between. CDR3 region: CASSSGLTRADTQYF. Written as DNA, the CDR3 is TGTGCCAGCAGCTCGGGACTTACGAGGGCAGATACGCAGTATTTT.

The chain is built from TRBV24-1 and TRBJ2-1, with a possible D match to TRBD2 (7 bases). CDR1 and CDR2 from the germline V gene are KGHDR and SFDVKD. The CDR3 runs to 15 residues. Deletions cut 4 bases from V and 6 bases from J, with 15 bases between. The CDR3 protein is CATSDLTRGGNEQFF. CDR3 coding DNA: TGTGCCACCAGTGACCTGACTAGGGGGGGCAATGAGCAGTTCTTC.

A single count supports this clone. The chain joins TRBV19 to TRBJ1-1; no reliable D call. Trimming shortened V by 2 bases and J by 1 base, and 8 bases separated the two germline ends. CDR1 is LNHDA and CDR2 is SQIVND in the germline V gene (reference sequence). The CDR3 totals 14 residues. The CDR3 DNA reads TGTGCCAGTAGTATAAGACCGAGGAACACTGAAGCTTTCTTT. Translated: CASSIRPRNTEAFF.

The rearrangement joins TRBV7-9 to TRBJ2-7; the D gene could be TRBD1 or TRBD2 (5 bases each). Germline CDR1 and CDR2: SEHNR and FQNEAQ (reference sequence). The CDR3 consists of 12 residues. Deletions cut 8 bases from V and 1 base from J, with 9 bases between. The CDR3 region has the DNA TGTGCCAGCGGGGACGGATCCTACGAGCAGTACTTC. This sequence encodes CASGDGSYEQYF.

This clone was detected a few times. CDR3 nucleotide sequence: TGTGCCAGCAGCCAAGCGACAGGGGTCGGCTACACCTTC. Translated, it gives CASSQATGVGYTF. V usage is TRBV3-1 (or the pseudogene TRBV3-2) and J usage is TRBJ1-2; TRBD1 aligns across 8 bases. The CDR3 consists of 13 residues. Per the germline V gene, CDR1 is LGHDT and CDR2 is YNNKEL (reference sequence). Unmatched junction bases numbered 3, after V lost 1 base and J lost 8 bases.

V usage is TRBV2 and J usage is TRBJ1-6, with 7 bases that match TRBD1. CDR3 length: 13 amino acids. V shed 7 bases and J 10 bases; nucleotides not matched to a gene: 7. From germline, CDR1 is SNHLY and CDR2 FYNNEI. The CDR3 sequence is CASIGQAGSPLHF. The CDR3 nucleotides are TGTGCCAGCATCGGACAGGCGGGCTCACCCCTCCACTTT. Combining the CDR3 with reference TRBV2 and TRBJ1-6 gives the whole variable domain EPEVTQTPSHQVTQMGQEVILRCVPISNHLYFYWYRQILGQKVEFLVSFYNNEISEKSEIFDDQFSVERPDGSNFTLKIRSTKLEDSAMYFCASIGQAGSPLHFGNGTRLTVT.

The chain is built from TRBV3-1 (or the pseudogene TRBV3-2) and TRBJ2-6, with D maybe TRBD1 (6 bases). Germline V CDR1 and CDR2: LGHDT, YNNKEL (reference sequence). Between the trimmed V and J ends, which lost 1 base and 8 bases, there was a span of 12 bases. The CDR3 has 15 residues. The CDR3 nucleotides are TGTGCCAGCAGCCAAGTGGACAGAATGACCAACGTCCTGACTTTC. Its protein product is CASSQVDRMTNVLTF.

This clone was seen more than once but under ten times. V and J are TRBV7-2 and TRBJ2-3, with TRBD2 matching 9 bases. The germline V gene has CDR1 SGHTA and CDR2 FQGNSA. The CDR3 extends over 15 amino acids. V was clipped by 4 bases and J by 2 bases; unmatched bases: 4. CDR3 region: CASSSSGRFTDTQYF. The CDR3, as DNA: TGTGCCAGCAGCTCAAGCGGGAGGTTCACAGATACGCAGTATTTT.

In this sample, this clone turned up a few times. V and J are TRBV7-2 and TRBJ1-1, with TRBD1 as a possible D gene (6 bases). CDR3 length: 15 amino acids. CDR1 is SGHTA, CDR2 FQGNSA, per germline. V lost 1 base to trimming and J lost 2 bases, with 11 bases between them. CDR3 nucleotide sequence: TGTGCCAGCAGCTTAGTATCCAGGGGCAACACTGAAGCTTTCTTT. Translated, it gives CASSLVSRGNTEAFF.

This chain uses TRBV28 with TRBJ2-5, with no clear D. The CDR3 loop spans 13 amino acids. V was cut by 3 bases and J by 5 bases, with 10 bases left in between. CDR1 is MDHEN and CDR2 is SYDVKM in the germline V gene. CDR3 nucleotide sequence: TGTGCCAGCAGTTTCAACCAGCCGGAGACCCAGTACTTC. Translated: CASSFNQPETQYF.

The chain employs TRBV7-9 and TRBJ1-2; D uncertain. Trimming stripped 5 bases from V and 2 bases from J, with 9 bases between. Germline values: CDR1 SEHNR, CDR2 FQNEAQ (reference sequence). This CDR3 contains 13 residues. The DNA for the CDR3 is TGTGCCAGCAGCCCGACGGCGAACTATGGCTACACCTTC. This translates into CASSPTANYGYTF. Full variable domain (remainder filled in from reference TRBV7-9 and TRBJ1-2): DTGVSQNPRHKITKRGQNVTFRCDPISEHNRLYWYRQTLGQGPEFLTYFQNEAQLEKSRLLSDRFSAERPKGSFSTLEIQRTEQGDSAMYLCASSPTANYGYTFGSGTRLTVV.

This chain uses TRBV12-3 or TRBV12-4 with TRBJ1-2; no firm D call. Trimming pared 2 bases from V and 2 bases from J, leaving 6 bases between. The CDR3 is made up of 13 amino acids. CDR3 amino acids: CASSLTANYGYTF. The CDR3 region has the DNA TGTGCCAGCAGTTTAACAGCCAACTATGGCTACACCTTC.

This chain uses TRBV27 with TRBJ2-1, with 11 bases identical to TRBD2. This CDR3 contains 14 residues. CDR1 MNHEY and CDR2 SMNVEV come from the germline V gene (reference sequence). The V gene end was trimmed by 4 bases and the J gene end by 4 bases; junction bases not matched to a gene: 0. CDR3 protein: CASSSSGGYNEQFF. As DNA, the CDR3 is TGTGCCAGCAGTTCTAGCGGGGGGTACAATGAGCAGTTCTTC.

The chain is built from TRBV7-9 and TRBJ2-2; 15 bases are a match to TRBD2. The CDR3 length is 18 residues. V lost 4 bases, J lost 4 bases, and 7 bases stayed unmatched. The germline V gene encodes CDR1 SEHNR and CDR2 FQNEAQ (reference sequence). CDR3 sequence reads: CASSSRTSGRVSTGELFF. CDR3 bases: TGTGCCAGCAGCTCCCGGACTAGCGGGAGGGTCAGCACCGGGGAGCTGTTTTTT. Variable domain in full (rest from reference TRBV7-9 and TRBJ2-2): DTGVSQNPRHKITKRGQNVTFRCDPISEHNRLYWYRQTLGQGPEFLTYFQNEAQLEKSRLLSDRFSAERPKGSFSTLEIQRTEQGDSAMYLCASSSRTSGRVSTGELFFGEGSRLTVL.

This chain uses TRBV28 with TRBJ2-4, with D perhaps matching TRBD1 (6 bases). This CDR3 has 13 amino acids. V was pared by 9 bases and J by 9 bases, with 18 bases between. From germline, CDR1 is MDHEN and CDR2 SYDVKM. The CDR3 loop reads CARGQFGPGIQYF. CDR3 nucleotide sequence: TGTGCCAGAGGACAGTTTGGGCCCGGCATTCAGTACTTC.

This clone appeared a few times. The V gene is TRBV6-2 or TRBV6-3, the J gene TRBJ2-1; TRBD2 agrees at 7 bases. The germline V gene has CDR1 MNHEY and CDR2 SVGEGT. Unmatched junction bases numbered 11, after V lost 0 bases and J lost 6 bases. This CDR3 has 17 residues. CDR3 region: CASSYSVRGGSGNEQFF. For the CDR3, the DNA is TGTGCCAGCAGTTACTCGGTAAGGGGCGGGAGCGGCAATGAGCAGTTCTTC.

The chain uses TRBV6-6 and TRBJ1-1; a weak D match, TRBD1 (5 bases). The CDR3 spans 14 residues. The ends were cut back, 10 bases at V and 1 base at J, with 16 bases in the middle. Germline V gene sequence: CDR1 MNHNY, CDR2 SVGAGI (reference sequence). This CDR3 reads CAITQWGSNTEAFF. The CDR3 nucleotides are TGTGCCATCACACAATGGGGGTCGAACACTGAAGCTTTCTTT.

This chain uses TRBV7-9 with TRBJ2-5, with D perhaps TRBD2 (5 bases). The CDR3 runs 16 residues. V was shortened by 0 bases and J by 5 bases, with 16 bases between the two germline ends. The V gene's germline CDR1 is SEHNR and CDR2 FQNEAQ (reference sequence). The CDR3 reads CASSLARTGPAETQYF. CDR3 DNA: TGTGCCAGCAGCTTAGCGAGGACTGGCCCCGCGGAGACCCAGTACTTC.

The rearrangement uses TRBV19 and TRBJ2-5; D gene uncertain. V was shortened by 3 bases and J by 5 bases, with 13 bases between the two germline ends. CDR3 length equals 14 residues. Germline-derived CDR1 and CDR2 are LNHDA and SQIVND (reference sequence). CDR3 DNA: TGTGCCAGTAGTATTAATCTGGGATCGGAGACCCAGTACTTC. Protein product: CASSINLGSETQYF.

The genes are TRBV30 and TRBJ2-5; 7 bases align to TRBD1. V was clipped by 3 bases and J by 6 bases; unmatched bases: 7. This CDR3 has 13 residues. Germline V lookup: CDR1 GTSNPN, CDR2 SVGIG (reference sequence). This chain's CDR3 is CAWRLQGSKTQYF. The CDR3 DNA sequence: TGTGCCTGGAGGTTACAGGGGAGTAAGACCCAGTACTTC.